The TCR beta chain described here comes from a study of blood T cell repertoires in COVID-19. This clone was counted once. The protocol was immunoSEQ multiplex PCR, while the TCRdb copy is restricted to in-frame clones and leaves out a portion. The repertoire consists of some 250,000 clones, with over 80% occurring once and the leading ten covering around 2%. The material sequenced was peripheral blood. The receptor was derived from a young man who had recovered from COVID-19.

This CDR3 is CASSSPTDPRETQYF. DNA of the CDR3: TGTGCCAGCAGCTCCCCGACAGACCCTCGGGAGACCCAGTACTTC. The rearrangement links TRBV5-8 to TRBJ2-5; a weak D match, TRBD1 (5 bases). V was cut by 3 bases and J by 5 bases, with 17 bases left in between. This CDR3 has 15 residues. Germline loops: CDR1 SGHTS, CDR2 YDEGEE.